This TCR beta chain was captured in a study of CD8 T cells in ankylosing spondylitis. Overall study results and limits: Reported data indicate significant enrichment of disease-linked clones within matched ankylosing spondylitis synovial fluid.

This clonotype has at least ten counts. What it binds is not known. As the method for making TCR beta libraries, quantitative 5'-RACE with molecular barcodes was used. TCRdb called the 5' RACE reads again in MiXCR, with one record for every CDR3 protein. The data contain roughly 120,000 distinct CDR3 sequences, about 7% of them singletons. Per the germline V gene, CDR1 is LNHDA and CDR2 is SQIVND (reference sequence). This CDR3 has 16 amino acids. The germline V and J ends were trimmed by 4 bases and 0 bases, with 13 bases remaining between them. Sample: blood, either unsorted or a sorted T cell fraction (not recorded which). This receptor was identified in a male donor with ankylosing spondylitis or in good health (not recorded which). The chain couples TRBV19 to TRBJ1-5, with D maybe TRBD1 (6 bases). The DNA for the CDR3 is TGTGCCAGTAGTAGGGGGCGATGGGATAGCAATCAGCCCCAGCATTTT. Residues: CASSRGRWDSNQPQHF.